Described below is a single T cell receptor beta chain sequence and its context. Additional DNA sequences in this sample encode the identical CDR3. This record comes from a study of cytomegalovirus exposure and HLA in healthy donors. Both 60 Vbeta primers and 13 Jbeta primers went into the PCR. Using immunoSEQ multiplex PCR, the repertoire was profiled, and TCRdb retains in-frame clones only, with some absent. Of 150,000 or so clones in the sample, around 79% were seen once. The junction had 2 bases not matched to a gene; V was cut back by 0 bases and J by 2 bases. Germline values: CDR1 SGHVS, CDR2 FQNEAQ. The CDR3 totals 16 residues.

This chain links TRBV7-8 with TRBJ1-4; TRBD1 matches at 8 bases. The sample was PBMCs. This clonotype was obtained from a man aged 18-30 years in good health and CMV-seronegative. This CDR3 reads CASSLAHRGTNEKLFF. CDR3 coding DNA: TGTGCCAGCAGCTTAGCGCACAGGGGGACTAATGAAAAACTGTTTTTT.